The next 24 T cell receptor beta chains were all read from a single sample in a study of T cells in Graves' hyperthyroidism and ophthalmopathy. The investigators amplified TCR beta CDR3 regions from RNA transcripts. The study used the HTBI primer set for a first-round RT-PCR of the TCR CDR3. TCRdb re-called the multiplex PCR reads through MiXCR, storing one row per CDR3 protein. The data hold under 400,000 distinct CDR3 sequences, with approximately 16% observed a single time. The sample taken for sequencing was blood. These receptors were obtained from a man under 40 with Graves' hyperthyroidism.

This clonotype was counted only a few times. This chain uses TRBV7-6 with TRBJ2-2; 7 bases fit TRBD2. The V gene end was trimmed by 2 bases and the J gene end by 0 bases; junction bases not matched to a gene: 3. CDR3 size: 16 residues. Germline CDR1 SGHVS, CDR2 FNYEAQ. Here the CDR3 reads CASSLLAGPNTGELFF. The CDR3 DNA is TGTGCCAGCAGCTTATTAGCGGGTCCGAACACCGGGGAGCTGTTTTTT. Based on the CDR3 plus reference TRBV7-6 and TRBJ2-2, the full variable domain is GAGVSQSPRYKVTKRGQDVALRCDPISGHVSLYWYRQALGQGPEFLTYFNYEAQQDKSGLPNDRFSAERPEGSISTLTIQRTEQRDSAMYRCASSLLAGPNTGELFFGEGSRLTVL.

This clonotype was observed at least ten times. CDR3 sequence (DNA): TGTGCCAGCAGTCGCTCCGGGACTAGTCTCGATGAGCAGTTCTTC. Protein product: CASSRSGTSLDEQFF. The rearrangement joins TRBV28 to TRBJ2-1; 8 bases match TRBD2. The CDR3 covers 15 residues. V shed 5 bases and J 8 bases; nucleotides not matched to a gene: 11. Per the germline V gene, CDR1 is MDHEN and CDR2 is SYDVKM.

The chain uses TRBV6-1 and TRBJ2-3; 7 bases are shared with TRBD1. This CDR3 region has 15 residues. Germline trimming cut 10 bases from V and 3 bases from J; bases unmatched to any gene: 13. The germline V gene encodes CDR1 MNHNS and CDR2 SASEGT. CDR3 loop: CATQALTGLTDTQYF. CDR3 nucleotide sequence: TGTGCCACACAAGCCCTGACAGGGCTAACAGATACGCAGTATTTT.

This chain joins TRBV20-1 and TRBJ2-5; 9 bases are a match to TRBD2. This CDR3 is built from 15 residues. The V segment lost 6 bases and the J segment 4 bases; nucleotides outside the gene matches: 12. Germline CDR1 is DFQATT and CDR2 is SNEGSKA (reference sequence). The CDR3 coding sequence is TGCAGTGCCTTTGGTTGGCGGGAGGGGGGAGAGACCCAGTACTTC. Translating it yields CSAFGWREGGETQYF.

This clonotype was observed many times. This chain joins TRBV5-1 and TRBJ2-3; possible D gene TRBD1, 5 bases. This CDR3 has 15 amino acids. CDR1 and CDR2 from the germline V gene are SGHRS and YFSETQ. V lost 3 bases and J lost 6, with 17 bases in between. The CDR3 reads CASSSQGPSRDTQYF. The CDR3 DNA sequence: TGCGCCAGCAGCTCCCAGGGTCCGTCCCGGGATACGCAGTATTTT.

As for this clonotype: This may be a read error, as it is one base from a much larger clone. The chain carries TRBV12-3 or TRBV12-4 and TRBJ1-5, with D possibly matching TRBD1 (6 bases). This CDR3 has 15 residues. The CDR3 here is CASSQVRGDNHPQHF. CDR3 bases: TGTGCCAGCAGCCAAGTGCGGGGGGACAATCATCCCCAGCATTTT.

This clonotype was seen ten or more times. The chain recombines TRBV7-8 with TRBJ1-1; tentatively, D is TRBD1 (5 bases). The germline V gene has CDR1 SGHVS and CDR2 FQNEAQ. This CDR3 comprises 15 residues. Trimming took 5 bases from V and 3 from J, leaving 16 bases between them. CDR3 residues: CASSPRGGGHTEAFF. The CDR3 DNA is TGTGCCAGCAGCCCCCGGGGGGGTGGGCACACTGAAGCTTTCTTT.

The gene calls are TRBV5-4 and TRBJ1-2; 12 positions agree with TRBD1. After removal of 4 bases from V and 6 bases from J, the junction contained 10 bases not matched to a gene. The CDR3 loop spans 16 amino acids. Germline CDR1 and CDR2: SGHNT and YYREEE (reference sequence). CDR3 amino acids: CASSPRDRGRKNGYTF. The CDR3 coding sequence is TGTGCCAGCAGCCCCCGGGACAGGGGGCGCAAAAATGGCTACACCTTC.

The CDR3 DNA follows: TGTGCCAGCGCCCTTATGACGGGGGGGCACTCCTACGAGCAGTACTTC. Translated: CASALMTGGHSYEQYF. The chain uses TRBV6-1 and TRBJ2-7; 8 bases align to TRBD2. Trimming took 8 bases from V and 0 from J; bases not matched to a gene: 12. Per the germline V gene, CDR1 is MNHNS and CDR2 is SASEGT. This CDR3 has 16 residues.

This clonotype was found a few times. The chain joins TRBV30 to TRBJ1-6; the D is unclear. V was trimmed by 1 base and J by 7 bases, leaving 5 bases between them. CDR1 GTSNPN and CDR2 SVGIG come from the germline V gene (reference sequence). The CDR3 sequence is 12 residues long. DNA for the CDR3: TGTGCCTGGAGTGGACGGAATTCACCCCTCCACTTT. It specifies CAWSGRNSPLHF.

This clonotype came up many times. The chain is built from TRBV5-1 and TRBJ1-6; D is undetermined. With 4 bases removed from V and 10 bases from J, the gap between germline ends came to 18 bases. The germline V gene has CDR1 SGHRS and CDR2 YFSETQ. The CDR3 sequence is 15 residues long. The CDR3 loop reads CASSTDNRPGSPLHF. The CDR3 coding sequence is TGCGCCAGCAGCACCGACAACCGCCCGGGATCACCCCTCCACTTT.

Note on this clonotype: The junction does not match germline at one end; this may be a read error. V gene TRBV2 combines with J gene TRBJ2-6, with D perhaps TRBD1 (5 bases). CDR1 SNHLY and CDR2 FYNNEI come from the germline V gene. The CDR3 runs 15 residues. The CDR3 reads CASSDGDSGASVLTF. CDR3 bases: TGTGCCAGCAGTGATGGAGATTCTGGGGCCAGCGTCCTGACTTTC.

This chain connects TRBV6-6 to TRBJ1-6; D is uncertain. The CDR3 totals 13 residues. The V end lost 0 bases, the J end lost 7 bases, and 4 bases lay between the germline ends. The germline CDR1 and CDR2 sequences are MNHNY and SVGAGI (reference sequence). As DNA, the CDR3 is TGTGCCAGCAGTTACTCAGGGAATTCACCCCTCCACTTT. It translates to CASSYSGNSPLHF.

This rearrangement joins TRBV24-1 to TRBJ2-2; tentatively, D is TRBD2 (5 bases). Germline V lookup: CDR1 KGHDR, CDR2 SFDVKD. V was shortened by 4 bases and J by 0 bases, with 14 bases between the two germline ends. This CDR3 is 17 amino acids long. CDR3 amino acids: CATSDPGPGTNTGELFF. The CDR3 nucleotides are TGTGCCACCAGTGACCCAGGCCCGGGAACGAACACCGGGGAGCTGTTTTTT.

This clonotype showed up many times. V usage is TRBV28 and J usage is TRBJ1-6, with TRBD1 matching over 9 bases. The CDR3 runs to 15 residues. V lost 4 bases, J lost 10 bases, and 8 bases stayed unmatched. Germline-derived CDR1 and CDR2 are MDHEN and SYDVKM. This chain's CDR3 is CASSSPGQGRSPLHF. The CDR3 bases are TGTGCCAGCAGTTCCCCCGGACAGGGGCGATCACCCCTCCACTTT.

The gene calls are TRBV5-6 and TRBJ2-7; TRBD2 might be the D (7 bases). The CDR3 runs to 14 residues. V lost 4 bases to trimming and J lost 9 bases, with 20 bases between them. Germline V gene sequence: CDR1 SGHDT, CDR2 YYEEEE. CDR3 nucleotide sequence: TGTGCCAGCAGCCCAGCGGGACACCCCCGTGGGCAGTACTTC. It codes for CASSPAGHPRGQYF.

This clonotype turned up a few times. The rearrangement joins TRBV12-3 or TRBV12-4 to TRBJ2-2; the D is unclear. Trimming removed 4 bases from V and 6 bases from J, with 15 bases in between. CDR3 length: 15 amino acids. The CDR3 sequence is CASSSILSEAGELFF. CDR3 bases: TGTGCCAGCAGTTCGATCTTGAGCGAGGCCGGGGAGCTGTTTTTT.

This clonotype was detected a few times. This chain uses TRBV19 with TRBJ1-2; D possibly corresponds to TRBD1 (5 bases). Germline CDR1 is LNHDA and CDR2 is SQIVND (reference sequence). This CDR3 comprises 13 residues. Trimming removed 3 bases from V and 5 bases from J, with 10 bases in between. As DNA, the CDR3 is TGTGCCAGTAGTATCGAACAGGTATATGGCTACACCTTC. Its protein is CASSIEQVYGYTF.

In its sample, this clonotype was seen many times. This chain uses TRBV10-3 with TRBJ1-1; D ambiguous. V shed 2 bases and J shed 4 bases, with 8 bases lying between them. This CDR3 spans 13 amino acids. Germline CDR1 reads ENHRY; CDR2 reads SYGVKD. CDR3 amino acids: CAISETVGTEAFF. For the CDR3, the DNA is TGTGCCATCAGTGAGACTGTGGGCACTGAAGCTTTCTTT.

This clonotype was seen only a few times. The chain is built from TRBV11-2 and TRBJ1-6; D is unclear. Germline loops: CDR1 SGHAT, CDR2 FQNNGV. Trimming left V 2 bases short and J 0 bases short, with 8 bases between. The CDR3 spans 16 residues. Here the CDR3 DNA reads TGTGCCAGCAGCTTATTAGGGAGCTCCTATAATTCACCCCTCCACTTT. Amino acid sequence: CASSLLGSSYNSPLHF.

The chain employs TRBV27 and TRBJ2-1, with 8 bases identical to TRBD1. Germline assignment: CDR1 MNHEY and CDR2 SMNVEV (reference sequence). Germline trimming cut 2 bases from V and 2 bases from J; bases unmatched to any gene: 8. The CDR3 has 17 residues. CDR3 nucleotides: TGTGCCAGCAGTTTAATCTCTGGACAGGGTGCCTACAATGAGCAGTTCTTC. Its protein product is CASSLISGQGAYNEQFF.

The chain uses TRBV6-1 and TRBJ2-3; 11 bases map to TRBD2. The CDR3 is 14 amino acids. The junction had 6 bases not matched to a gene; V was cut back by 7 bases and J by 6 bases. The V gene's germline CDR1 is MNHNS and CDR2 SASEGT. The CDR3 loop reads CASTTSGGSDTQYF. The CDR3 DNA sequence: TGTGCCAGCACCACTAGCGGGGGATCGGATACGCAGTATTTT.

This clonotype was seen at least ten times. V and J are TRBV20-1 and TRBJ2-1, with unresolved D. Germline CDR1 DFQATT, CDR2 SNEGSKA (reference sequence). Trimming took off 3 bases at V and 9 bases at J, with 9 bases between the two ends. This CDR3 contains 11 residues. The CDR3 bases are TGCAGTGCTAGTCCTAGTCCTGAGCAGTTCTTC. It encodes CSASPSPEQFF.

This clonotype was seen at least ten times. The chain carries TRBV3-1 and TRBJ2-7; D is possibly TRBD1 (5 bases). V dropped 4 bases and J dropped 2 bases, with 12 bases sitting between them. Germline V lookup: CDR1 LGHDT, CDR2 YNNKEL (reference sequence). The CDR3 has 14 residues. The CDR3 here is CASSLRGIAYEQYF. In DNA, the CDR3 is TGTGCCAGCAGCCTTAGGGGTATCGCCTACGAGCAGTACTTC.